This T cell receptor beta chain was identified during a study of T cell repertoires in cytomegalovirus infection. General study findings and limits: What dominated the ex vivo response were HLA-C-restricted CMV-specific TCR beta clonotypes.

Details on this clonotype: The antigen is not known.

V lost 5 bases, J lost 2 bases, and 8 bases lay in between. The CDR3 length is 13 residues. The germline gives CDR1 SGHTA, CDR2 FQGNSA. TCRdb fed the reads into MiXCR, producing one record per CDR3 protein. The data hold about 500,000 distinct CDR3 sequences, with around 30% observed a single time. This TCR was recovered from a human donor in good health (CMV status not recorded). Some clones in this sample may be carry-over from other donors' samples. The sequences come from cultured PBMCs, collected from culture after CMV antigen stimulation. The genes are TRBV7-2 and TRBJ2-3, with D unclear. The CDR3 loop reads CASSPAPTDTQYF. The CDR3 nucleotides are TGTGCCAGCAGCCCCGCTCCCACAGATACGCAGTATTTT.